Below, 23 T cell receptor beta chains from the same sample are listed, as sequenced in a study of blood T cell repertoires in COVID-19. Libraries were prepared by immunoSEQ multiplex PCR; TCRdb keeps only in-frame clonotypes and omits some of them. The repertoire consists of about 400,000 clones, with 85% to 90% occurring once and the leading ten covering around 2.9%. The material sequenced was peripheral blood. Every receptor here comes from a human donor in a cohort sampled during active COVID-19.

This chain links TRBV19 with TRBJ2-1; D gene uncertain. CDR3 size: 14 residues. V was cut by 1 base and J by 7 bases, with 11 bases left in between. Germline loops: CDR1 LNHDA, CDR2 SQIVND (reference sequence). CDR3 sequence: CASSIGPQANEQFF. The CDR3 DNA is TGTGCCAGTAGTATAGGGCCCCAAGCGAATGAGCAGTTCTTC.

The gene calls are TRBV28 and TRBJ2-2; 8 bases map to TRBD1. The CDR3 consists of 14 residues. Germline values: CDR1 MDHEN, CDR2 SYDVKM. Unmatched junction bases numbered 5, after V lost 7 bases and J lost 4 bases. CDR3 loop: CASKGQVITGELFF. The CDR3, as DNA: TGTGCCAGCAAGGGACAGGTTATCACCGGGGAGCTGTTTTTT.

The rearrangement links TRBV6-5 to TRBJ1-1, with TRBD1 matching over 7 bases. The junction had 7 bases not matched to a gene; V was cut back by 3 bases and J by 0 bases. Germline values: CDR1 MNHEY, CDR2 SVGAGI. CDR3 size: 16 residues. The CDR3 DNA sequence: TGTGCCAGCAGTTATTTGCCGGGACAGTTGAACACTGAAGCTTTCTTT. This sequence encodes CASSYLPGQLNTEAFF.

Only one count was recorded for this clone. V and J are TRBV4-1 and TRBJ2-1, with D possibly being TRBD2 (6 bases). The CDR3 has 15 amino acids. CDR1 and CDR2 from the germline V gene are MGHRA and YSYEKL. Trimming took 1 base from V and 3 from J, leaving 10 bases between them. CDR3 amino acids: CASSQVEGNYNEQFF. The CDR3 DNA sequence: TGCGCCAGCAGCCAAGTGGAGGGCAACTACAATGAGCAGTTCTTC.

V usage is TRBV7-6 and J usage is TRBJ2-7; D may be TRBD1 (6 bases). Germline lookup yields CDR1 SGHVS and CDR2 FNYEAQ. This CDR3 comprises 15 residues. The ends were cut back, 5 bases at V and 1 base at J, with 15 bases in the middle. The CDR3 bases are TGTGCCAGCAGCCCCATGGGGACATTTTCCTACGAGCAGTACTTC. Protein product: CASSPMGTFSYEQYF.

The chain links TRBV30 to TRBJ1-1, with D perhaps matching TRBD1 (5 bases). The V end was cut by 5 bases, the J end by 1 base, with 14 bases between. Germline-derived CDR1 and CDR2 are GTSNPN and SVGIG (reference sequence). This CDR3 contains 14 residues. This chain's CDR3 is CAWEGRGGNTEAFF. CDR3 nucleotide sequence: TGTGCCTGGGAAGGGCGCGGGGGGAACACTGAAGCTTTCTTT.

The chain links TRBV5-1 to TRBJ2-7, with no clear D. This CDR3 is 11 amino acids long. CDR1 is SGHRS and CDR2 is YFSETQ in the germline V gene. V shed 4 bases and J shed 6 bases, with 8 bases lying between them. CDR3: CASSIYSEQYF. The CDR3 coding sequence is TGCGCCAGCAGCATATACAGCGAGCAGTACTTC.

Here the CDR3 DNA reads TGTGCCAGCAGGGGCAAGACAGGGGGCGGAGGCTACACCTTC. Translation: CASRGKTGGGGYTF. V usage is TRBV6-4 and J usage is TRBJ1-2; TRBD1 matches 10 bases. V lost 6 bases to trimming and J lost 8 bases; unmatched junction nucleotides: 9. The CDR3 length is 14 residues. Germline-derived CDR1 and CDR2 are MRHNA and SNTAGT.

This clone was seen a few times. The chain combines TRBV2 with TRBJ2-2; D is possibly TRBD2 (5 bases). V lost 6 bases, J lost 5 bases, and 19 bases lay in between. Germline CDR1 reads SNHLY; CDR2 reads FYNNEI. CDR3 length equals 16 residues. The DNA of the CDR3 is TGTGCCAGCAGGGACCCGGCTGGGGAGTCTACCGGGGAGCTGTTTTTT. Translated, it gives CASRDPAGESTGELFF.

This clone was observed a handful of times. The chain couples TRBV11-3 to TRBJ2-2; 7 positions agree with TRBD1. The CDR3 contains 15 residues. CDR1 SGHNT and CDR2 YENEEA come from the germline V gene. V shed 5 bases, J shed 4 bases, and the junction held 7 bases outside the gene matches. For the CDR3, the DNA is TGTGCCAGCAGCCGAAACACAGGGGTCACCGGGGAGCTGTTTTTT. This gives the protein CASSRNTGVTGELFF.

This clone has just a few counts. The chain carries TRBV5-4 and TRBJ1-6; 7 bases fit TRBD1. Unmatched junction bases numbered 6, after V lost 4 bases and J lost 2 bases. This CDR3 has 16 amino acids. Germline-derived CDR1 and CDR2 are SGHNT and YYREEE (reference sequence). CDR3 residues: CASSKNRGAYNSPLHF. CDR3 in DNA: TGTGCCAGCAGCAAGAACAGGGGCGCCTATAATTCACCCCTCCACTTT. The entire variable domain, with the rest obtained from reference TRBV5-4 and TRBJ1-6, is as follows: ETGVTQSPTHLIKTRGQQVTLRCSSQSGHNTVSWYQQALGQGPQFIFQYYREEENGRGNFPPRFSGLQFPNYSSELNVNALELDDSALYLCASSKNRGAYNSPLHFGNGTRLTVT.

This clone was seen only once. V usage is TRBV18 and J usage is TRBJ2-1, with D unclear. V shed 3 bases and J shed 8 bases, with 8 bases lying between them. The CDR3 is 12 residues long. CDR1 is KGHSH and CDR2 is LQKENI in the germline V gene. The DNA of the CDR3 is TGTGCCAGCTCACCGTCCCTATATGAGCAGTTCTTC. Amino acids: CASSPSLYEQFF.

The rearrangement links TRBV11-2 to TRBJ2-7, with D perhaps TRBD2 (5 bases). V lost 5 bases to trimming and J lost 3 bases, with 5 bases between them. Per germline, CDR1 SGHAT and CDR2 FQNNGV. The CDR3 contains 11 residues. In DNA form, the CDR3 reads TGTGCCAGCAGCGCGGGCTACGAGCAGTACTTC. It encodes CASSAGYEQYF. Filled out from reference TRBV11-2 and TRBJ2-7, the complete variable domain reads EAGVAQSPRYKIIEKRQSVAFWCNPISGHATLYWYQQILGQGPKLLIQFQNNGVVDDSQLPKDRFSAERLKGVDSTLKIQPAKLEDSAVYLCASSAGYEQYFGPGTRLTVT.

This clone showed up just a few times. The CDR3 bases are TGTGCCAGCAGCTTAGCCATAGGACAGGGACAAAGCCCCGTCTATGGCTACACCTTC. This gives the protein CASSLAIGQGQSPVYGYTF. The V call is TRBV7-9, the J call TRBJ1-2, with TRBD1 matching over 8 bases. CDR3 length equals 19 residues. V was clipped by 0 bases and J by 4 bases; unmatched bases: 16. The germline gives CDR1 SEHNR, CDR2 FQNEAQ (reference sequence).

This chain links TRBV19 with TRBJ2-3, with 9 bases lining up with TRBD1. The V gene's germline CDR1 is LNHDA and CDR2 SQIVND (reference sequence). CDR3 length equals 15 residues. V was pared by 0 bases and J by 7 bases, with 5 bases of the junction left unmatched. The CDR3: CASSIEGTGPNTQYF. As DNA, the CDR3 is TGTGCCAGTAGTATAGAAGGGACAGGGCCAAATACGCAGTATTTT.

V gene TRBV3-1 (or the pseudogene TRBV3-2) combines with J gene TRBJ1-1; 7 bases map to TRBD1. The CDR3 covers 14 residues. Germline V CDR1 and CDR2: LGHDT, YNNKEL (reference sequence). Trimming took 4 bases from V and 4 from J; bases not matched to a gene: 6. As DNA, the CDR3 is TGTGCCAGCAGCCGACAGGGAGAAGTCACTGAAGCTTTCTTT. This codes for CASSRQGEVTEAFF.

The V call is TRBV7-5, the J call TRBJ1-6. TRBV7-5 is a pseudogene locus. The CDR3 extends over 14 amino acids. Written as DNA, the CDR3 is TGTGCCAGAAGCGCGCCGTTGGATAATTCACCCCTCCACTTT. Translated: CARSAPLDNSPLHF.

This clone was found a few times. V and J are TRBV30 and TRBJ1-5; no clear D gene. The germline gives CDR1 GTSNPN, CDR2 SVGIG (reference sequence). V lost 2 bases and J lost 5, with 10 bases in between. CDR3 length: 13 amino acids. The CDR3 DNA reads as TGTGCCTGGAGTACCAACAAACATCAGCCCCAGCATTTT. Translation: CAWSTNKHQPQHF.

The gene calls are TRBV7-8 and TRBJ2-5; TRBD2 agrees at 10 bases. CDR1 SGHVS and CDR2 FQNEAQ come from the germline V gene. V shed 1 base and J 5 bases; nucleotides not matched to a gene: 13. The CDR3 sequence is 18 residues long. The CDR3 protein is CASSLEMGLAGDGETQYF. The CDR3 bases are TGTGCCAGCAGCTTAGAGATGGGGCTAGCGGGAGATGGGGAGACCCAGTACTTC.

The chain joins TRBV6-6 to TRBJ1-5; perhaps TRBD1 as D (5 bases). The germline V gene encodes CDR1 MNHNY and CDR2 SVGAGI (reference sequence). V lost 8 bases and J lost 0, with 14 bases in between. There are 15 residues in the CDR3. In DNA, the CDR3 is TGTGCCAGCTGTAGGTCAGGGAATAGCAATCAGCCCCAGCATTTT. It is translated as CASCRSGNSNQPQHF.

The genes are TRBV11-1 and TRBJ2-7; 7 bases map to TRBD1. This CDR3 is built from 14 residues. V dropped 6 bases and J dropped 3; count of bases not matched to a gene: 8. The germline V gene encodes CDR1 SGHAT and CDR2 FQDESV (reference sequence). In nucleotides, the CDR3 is TGTGCCAGCAGACCCAGACAGGGCAACTACGAGCAGTACTTC. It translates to CASRPRQGNYEQYF.

CDR3 residues: CASSIGGLQETQYF. The CDR3, as DNA: TGTGCCAGTAGTATAGGGGGGCTTCAAGAGACCCAGTACTTC. This chain links TRBV19 with TRBJ2-5; perhaps TRBD1 as D (6 bases). CDR3 length: 14 amino acids. Trimming left V 1 base short and J 2 bases short, with 8 bases between. Germline values: CDR1 LNHDA, CDR2 SQIVND (reference sequence). Complete variable domain (other parts from reference TRBV19 and TRBJ2-5): DGGITQSPKYLFRKEGQNVTLSCEQNLNHDAMYWYRQDPGQGLRLIYYSQIVNDFQKGDIAEGYSVSREKKESFPLTVTSAQKNPTAFYLCASSIGGLQETQYFGPGTRLLVL.

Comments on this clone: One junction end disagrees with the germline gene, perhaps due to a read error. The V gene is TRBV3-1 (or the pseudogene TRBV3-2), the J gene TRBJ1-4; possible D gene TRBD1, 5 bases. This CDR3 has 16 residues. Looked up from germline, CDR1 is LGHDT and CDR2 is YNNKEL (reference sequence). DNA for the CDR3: TGTGCCAGCAGCCACCTGGCGGTGGCTACGACAGCCGATCCCGTTTTT. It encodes CASSHLAVATTADPVF.